This T cell receptor (beta chain) derives from a study of control samples from healthy donors and cancer patients. The V gene's germline CDR1 is MDHEN and CDR2 SYDVKM. CDR3 length equals 15 residues. Trimming removed 5 bases from V and 7 bases from J, with 15 bases in between. Only in-frame clones appear in the TCRdb table, and some are missing; sequencing was by immunoSEQ multiplex PCR. The sample comprises 150,000 or so clones, almost 90% of which are singletons, and 1.5% to 2% rests with the top ten. The V call is TRBV28, the J call TRBJ1-6; D remains unclear. The sequence came from a man younger than 35 in good health. The specimen sequenced was blood. The DNA for the CDR3 is TGTGCCAGCAGTAGGCCTGAAAGCAGGAATTCACCCCTCCACTTT. Protein: CASSRPESRNSPLHF.